The 28 T cell receptor beta chains below all came from one sample that was sequenced in a study of blood T cell repertoires in COVID-19. Repertoires were generated with immunoSEQ multiplex PCR, while TCRdb's copy carries only in-frame clones and drops some. The sample gives 200,000 to 250,000 clones, 88% of which show up once; around 2.6% is in the top ten. Sequenced material: PBMCs or T cells enriched from blood (not recorded which). These receptors were taken from a woman under 40 who had recovered from COVID-19.

The chain uses TRBV5-1 and TRBJ1-2; 8 nucleotides line up with TRBD1. The junction had 7 bases not matched to a gene; V was cut back by 4 bases and J by 8 bases. Germline-derived CDR1 and CDR2 are SGHRS and YFSETQ. The CDR3 is made up of 13 amino acids. The CDR3 DNA reads TGCGCCAGCAGCAAGGACAGGGATGGAGGCTACACCTTC. Translating it yields CASSKDRDGGYTF.

This clone appeared a few times. The chain joins TRBV15 to TRBJ2-7; 9 bases are shared with TRBD1. The CDR3 runs to 15 residues. V shed 4 bases and J 1 base; nucleotides not matched to a gene: 5. Germline assignment: CDR1 LNHNV and CDR2 YYDKDF (reference sequence). The CDR3 DNA follows: TGTGCCACCAGCACTCAGACAGGGGGTTCCTACGAGCAGTACTTC. Translation gives CATSTQTGGSYEQYF. Full variable domain (rest looked up from reference TRBV15 and TRBJ2-7): DAMVIQNPRYQVTQFGKPVTLSCSQTLNHNVMYWYQQKSSQAPKLLFHYYDKDFNNEADTPDNFQSRRPNTSFCFLDIRSPGLGDTAMYLCATSTQTGGSYEQYFGPGTRLTVT.

The chain employs TRBV19 and TRBJ1-5; the D gene is possibly TRBD1 (6 bases). This CDR3 is 14 amino acids long. Trimming left V 6 bases short and J 0 bases short, with 9 bases between. Germline CDR1 and CDR2: LNHDA and SQIVND (reference sequence). CDR3 sequence (DNA): TGTGCCAGTAGCGGGACACATAGCAATCAGCCCCAGCATTTT. Its protein is CASSGTHSNQPQHF.

V and J are TRBV9 and TRBJ2-2; 9 positions agree with TRBD2. The ends lost 0 bases at V and 5 bases at J; junction bases unmatched: 17. The CDR3 has 20 amino acids. Germline V gene data show CDR1 as SGDLS and CDR2 as YYNGEE. The CDR3 nucleotides are TGTGCCAGCAGCGTAGGGGCCTCGGCGCGGGGGGGCCTTAGGACCGGGGAGCTGTTTTTT. The encoded protein is CASSVGASARGGLRTGELFF.

As DNA, the CDR3 is TGTGCCAGCAGCTTAGGCTGGCCGAGCACAGATACGCAGTATTTT. As protein: CASSLGWPSTDTQYF. This chain uses TRBV7-2 with TRBJ2-3, with D uncertain. Germline V lookup: CDR1 SGHTA, CDR2 FQGNSA. V was trimmed by 1 base and J by 0 bases, leaving 8 bases between them. CDR3 length equals 15 residues.

This sequence joins TRBV28 and TRBJ1-5; 8 bases agree with TRBD1. Germline lookup yields CDR1 MDHEN and CDR2 SYDVKM. V gave up 4 bases and J gave up 5 bases; unmatched junction bases: 7. This CDR3 has 15 residues. CDR3 amino acids: CASSSQGADDQPQHF. The DNA for the CDR3 is TGTGCCAGCAGTTCCCAGGGGGCGGATGATCAGCCCCAGCATTTT.

This rearrangement joins TRBV11-2 to TRBJ1-2; D is perhaps TRBD1 (5 bases). Looked up from germline, CDR1 is SGHAT and CDR2 is FQNNGV. The CDR3 length is 12 residues. Trimming pared 5 bases from V and 10 bases from J, leaving 14 bases between. In DNA, the CDR3 is TGTGCCAGCAGCAAAGGAGGGGCGTCCTACACCTTC. Protein: CASSKGGASYTF.

The V and J genes are TRBV4-3 and TRBJ2-1, with 9 nucleotides matching TRBD1. The CDR3 is 14 residues long. Germline CDR1 is LGHNA and CDR2 is YSLEER. V gave up 8 bases and J gave up 6 bases; unmatched junction bases: 8. This chain's CDR3 is CASQPRTGANEQFF. DNA of the CDR3: TGCGCCAGCCAGCCACGGACAGGGGCCAATGAGCAGTTCTTC.

The chain links TRBV18 to TRBJ1-1; a weak D match, TRBD1 (5 bases). Germline CDR1 KGHSH, CDR2 LQKENI. This CDR3 has 15 amino acids. V was trimmed by 2 bases and J by 0 bases, leaving 10 bases between them. The CDR3 nucleotides are TGTGCCAGCTCACCAAGACAGCCCATGAACACTGAAGCTTTCTTT. It translates to CASSPRQPMNTEAFF. The variable domain in full, with the rest retrieved from reference TRBV18 and TRBJ1-1, is NAGVMQNPRHLVRRRGQEARLRCSPMKGHSHVYWYRQLPEEGLKFMVYLQKENIIDESGMPKERFSAEFPKEGPSILRIQQVVRGDSAAYFCASSPRQPMNTEAFFGQGTRLTVV.

This chain uses TRBV6-5 with TRBJ2-5; 16 bases match TRBD2. From germline, CDR1 is MNHEY and CDR2 SVGAGI. Germline trimming cut 2 bases from V and 11 bases from J; bases unmatched to any gene: 8. This CDR3 contains 16 residues. The CDR3 is CASSYGRGLAGGPQYF. The CDR3 nucleotides read TGTGCCAGCAGTTACGGCCGGGGACTAGCGGGGGGGCCGCAGTACTTC.

V and J are TRBV19 and TRBJ2-2; D call uncertain. The CDR3 covers 14 residues. Germline V CDR1 and CDR2: LNHDA, SQIVND (reference sequence). V lost 3 bases and J lost 1, with 6 bases in between. DNA of the CDR3: TGTGCCAGTAGTATCTCGGGGAACACCGGGGAGCTGTTTTTT. Translating it yields CASSISGNTGELFF.

The rearrangement joins TRBV23-1 to TRBJ1-1; possibly TRBD1 for D (6 bases). TRBV23-1 is classed as an ORF, of uncertain function. The length of the CDR3 is 18 residues. V was cut by 7 bases and J by 3 bases, with 27 bases left in between. CDR3 loop: CASTQRGWGGGTDTEAFF. CDR3 in DNA: TGCGCCAGCACCCAAAGGGGCTGGGGAGGGGGGACGGACACTGAAGCTTTCTTT.

The chain joins TRBV19 to TRBJ1-2; tentatively, D is TRBD1 (6 bases). The length of the CDR3 is 14 residues. Germline CDR1 is LNHDA and CDR2 is SQIVND (reference sequence). The V and J ends lost 10 bases and 4 bases respectively, with 19 bases between them. DNA for the CDR3: TGTGCCACTAGGGGGGGGCGGTCCGTCTATGGCTACACCTTC. The encoded protein is CATRGGRSVYGYTF.

The rearrangement links TRBV5-6 to TRBJ1-5; 12 bases fit TRBD1. Germline CDR1 reads SGHDT; CDR2 reads YYEEEE. J lost 4 bases, V lost 5 bases, and 13 bases had no gene match. The CDR3 contains 18 residues. In DNA, the CDR3 is TGTGCCAGCAGTTTTGGGACAGGGGGCTTCTTAGAAAATCAGCCCCAGCATTTT. Translated: CASSFGTGGFLENQPQHF.

This chain connects TRBV10-3 to TRBJ2-3; D perhaps matches TRBD2 (7 bases). V lost 3 bases to trimming and J lost 3 bases, with 13 bases between them. The CDR3 spans 15 residues. Looked up from germline, CDR1 is ENHRY and CDR2 is SYGVKD. The CDR3 nucleotides read TGTGCCATCAGTGACGGGGGGCGAGGAACAGATACGCAGTATTTT. It codes for CAISDGGRGTDTQYF.

This sequence joins TRBV10-3 and TRBJ2-7; weak D call: TRBD2 (5 bases). The ends were cut back, 2 bases at V and 0 bases at J, with 8 bases in the middle. The CDR3 has 14 residues. Germline assignment: CDR1 ENHRY and CDR2 SYGVKD. The CDR3 sequence: CAISEVSGSYEQYF. The CDR3 DNA is TGTGCCATCAGTGAGGTGAGCGGCTCCTACGAGCAGTACTTC.

J is TRBJ2-7 and V is TRBV5-1, with 9 bases aligning to TRBD1. Trimming cost V 5 bases and J 5 bases; bases outside gene matches: 5. The CDR3 has 13 amino acids. Germline loops: CDR1 SGHRS, CDR2 YFSETQ. Here the CDR3 DNA reads TGCGCCAGCAGGAACCGGGACAGGGACGAGCAGTACTTC. Translated, it gives CASRNRDRDEQYF.

The chain joins TRBV5-1 to TRBJ2-1, with 8 bases that match TRBD2. The CDR3 length is 14 residues. Germline CDR1 and CDR2: SGHRS and YFSETQ. After removal of 4 bases from V and 0 bases from J, the junction contained 0 bases not matched to a gene. The CDR3 sequence: CASSSGGSYNEQFF. The CDR3 DNA reads as TGCGCCAGCAGCAGCGGGGGCTCCTACAATGAGCAGTTCTTC.

The V gene is TRBV7-2, the J gene TRBJ1-5, with TRBD1 as a possible D gene (6 bases). The CDR3 sequence is 12 residues long. In germline, CDR1 is SGHTA, CDR2 FQGNSA. V dropped 1 base and J dropped 9 bases, with 7 bases sitting between them. In nucleotides, the CDR3 is TGTGCCAGCAGCTTAGAGGGGGTGCCCCAGCATTTT. Its protein product is CASSLEGVPQHF.

The chain employs TRBV7-9 and TRBJ2-1, with 8 positions matching TRBD1. Trimming at V came to 4 bases and at J to 9 bases, leaving 2 bases not matched to a gene. This CDR3 spans 12 amino acids. In germline, CDR1 is SEHNR, CDR2 FQNEAQ (reference sequence). The CDR3 DNA reads as TGTGCCAGCAGCTCGACAGGGGTTGAGCAGTTCTTC. Protein product: CASSSTGVEQFF. The full variable domain, rest sourced from reference TRBV7-9 and TRBJ2-1, is DTGVSQNPRHKITKRGQNVTFRCDPISEHNRLYWYRQTLGQGPEFLTYFQNEAQLEKSRLLSDRFSAERPKGSFSTLEIQRTEQGDSAMYLCASSSTGVEQFFGPGTRLTVL.

The rearrangement joins TRBV5-1 to TRBJ1-1, with a weak D call TRBD1 (6 bases). The germline V and J ends were trimmed by 0 bases and 3 bases, with 12 bases remaining between them. The germline V gene encodes CDR1 SGHRS and CDR2 YFSETQ. The CDR3 extends over 15 amino acids. CDR3 DNA: TGCGCCAGCAGCTTGGCTTACAGGGCGGACACTGAAGCTTTCTTT. It specifies CASSLAYRADTEAFF.

The chain recombines TRBV7-6 with TRBJ2-5, with 14 bases lining up with TRBD2. Unmatched junction bases numbered 4, after V lost 5 bases and J lost 5 bases. The CDR3 length is 15 residues. The germline gives CDR1 SGHVS, CDR2 FNYEAQ. The chain's CDR3 is CASSQTSGGAETQYF. For the CDR3, the DNA is TGTGCCAGCAGCCAGACTAGCGGGGGGGCGGAGACCCAGTACTTC. Drawing the rest from reference TRBV7-6 and TRBJ2-5, the complete variable domain is GAGVSQSPRYKVTKRGQDVALRCDPISGHVSLYWYRQALGQGPEFLTYFNYEAQQDKSGLPNDRFSAERPEGSISTLTIQRTEQRDSAMYRCASSQTSGGAETQYFGPGTRLLVL.

CDR3 nucleotide sequence: TGTGCCAGTAGCGGACAGGGGATGTTTCAGCCCCAGCATTTT. It translates to CASSGQGMFQPQHF. V usage is TRBV19 and J usage is TRBJ1-5, with 9 bases that match TRBD1. Germline loops: CDR1 LNHDA, CDR2 SQIVND (reference sequence). V shed 6 bases and J 6 bases; nucleotides not matched to a gene: 6. CDR3 size: 14 residues.

The J gene is TRBJ1-5, the V gene TRBV15, with 8 bases identical to TRBD1. This CDR3 is 16 amino acids long. V lost 0 bases, J lost 6 bases, and 7 bases stayed unmatched. The germline gives CDR1 LNHNV, CDR2 YYDKDF (reference sequence). The CDR3: CATSRDQTGGFQPQHF. The CDR3, as DNA: TGTGCCACCAGCAGAGATCAAACAGGGGGATTTCAGCCCCAGCATTTT.

The chain couples TRBV5-1 to TRBJ1-4; the match to TRBD1 covers 7 bases. The CDR3 runs to 14 residues. CDR1 and CDR2 (germline): SGHRS, YFSETQ. Losses at the gene ends were 4 bases for V and 6 bases for J; bases not matched to a gene: 6. CDR3 nucleotide sequence: TGCGCCAGCAGCCCCGGGACAGACTATGAAAAACTGTTTTTT. This encodes CASSPGTDYEKLFF.

The rearrangement links TRBV13 to TRBJ2-7; 10 nucleotides align to TRBD1. Germline lookup yields CDR1 PRHDT and CDR2 FYEKMQ (reference sequence). V lost 5 bases, J lost 6 bases, and 7 bases stayed unmatched. The CDR3 length is 14 residues. The CDR3 protein is CASSPRQGAVEQYF. CDR3 sequence (DNA): TGTGCCAGCAGCCCCCGACAGGGGGCCGTCGAGCAGTACTTC.

This chain links TRBV6-1 with TRBJ2-5; possible D gene TRBD2, 6 bases. The CDR3 is 19 residues long. CDR1 is MNHNS, CDR2 SASEGT, per germline. V shed 1 base and J shed 1 base, with 22 bases lying between them. The DNA of the CDR3 is TGTGCCAGCAGTGAAGGGAGGATACGTGGGACTTCACGCCAAGAGACCCAGTACTTC. Its protein is CASSEGRIRGTSRQETQYF.

The chain combines TRBV3-1 (or the pseudogene TRBV3-2) with TRBJ1-2, with no clear D. The ends were cut back, 1 base at V and 7 bases at J, with 16 bases in the middle. The CDR3 has 15 amino acids. Germline V gene lookup returns CDR1 LGHDT and CDR2 YNNKEL (reference sequence). This CDR3 reads CASSQVLRGRSGYTF. The CDR3 DNA reads as TGTGCCAGCAGCCAAGTCCTGAGAGGGAGAAGTGGCTACACCTTC.